This T cell receptor beta chain was retrieved from a study of blood T cell repertoires in COVID-19. Individuals drawn from 24 US areas were roughly 18 to 95 years old. Cohort assignment relied on participant-reported clinical history. As processed by the authors: Reference gene primer amplification yielded estimated nucleated cell counts. Assay used: immunoSEQ multiplex PCR; TCRdb lists only in-frame clones, some missing. V and J calls and clone size are as listed in that table; D and trimming were resolved from the DNA. Of 250,000 to 300,000 clones in the sample, roughly 86% were seen once. Material: PBMCs or T cells enriched from blood (not recorded which). This TCR derives from a woman in her 30s who had recovered from COVID-19.

This chain's CDR3 is CASRQQGPLYGYTF. CDR3 bases: TGTGCCAGCAGACAACAGGGCCCCCTCTATGGCTACACCTTC. The genes are TRBV28 and TRBJ1-2; maybe TRBD1 (6 bases). CDR3 length equals 14 residues. Germline CDR1 MDHEN, CDR2 SYDVKM. Trimming shortened V by 6 bases and J by 4 bases, and 15 bases separated the two germline ends.